What follows is one TCR beta chain and its context. Some clones are missing from TCRdb's copy, which holds only in-frame ones; the method was immunoSEQ multiplex PCR. In the table there are about 100,000 clones, about 90% of which are singletons. These data come from a study of control samples from healthy donors and cancer patients. V trimming: 2 bases; J trimming: 4 bases; junction bases outside the gene matches: 6. Germline lookup yields CDR1 SGHAT and CDR2 FQNNGV. There are 16 residues in the CDR3. Sequenced input: blood. This rearrangement joins TRBV11-2 to TRBJ2-2; 8 positions agree with TRBD2. This TCR derives from a woman aged 45-65 years in good health. CDR3 sequence reads: CASSLTLAGFTGELFF. The CDR3 nucleotides are TGTGCCAGCAGCTTAACTCTAGCGGGTTTCACCGGGGAGCTGTTTTTT. The full variable domain, in which reference TRBV11-2 and TRBJ2-2 provide the parts outside the CDR3, is EAGVAQSPRYKIIEKRQSVAFWCNPISGHATLYWYQQILGQGPKLLIQFQNNGVVDDSQLPKDRFSAERLKGVDSTLKIQPAKLEDSAVYLCASSLTLAGFTGELFFGEGSRLTVL.